This T cell receptor (beta chain) originates from a study of identifying expanded T cells in peripheral blood. The V end lost 1 base, the J end lost 4 bases, and 17 bases lay between the germline ends. The CDR3 has 16 residues. Per the germline V gene, CDR1 is MNHEY and CDR2 is SMNVEV (reference sequence). Data came from immunoSEQ multiplex PCR; TCRdb stores just in-frame clones and leaves some out. The sample includes about 110,000 clones, 88% of them seen just once. This sequence joins TRBV27 and TRBJ2-7; D possibly corresponds to TRBD2 (6 bases). Material: blood. The source of this sequence is a person aged 18 to 75 in good health. The CDR3 DNA reads TGTGCCAGCAGTTTATTCTACGGGAGTGGGGAATACGAGCAGTACTTC. Its protein is CASSLFYGSGEYEQYF.